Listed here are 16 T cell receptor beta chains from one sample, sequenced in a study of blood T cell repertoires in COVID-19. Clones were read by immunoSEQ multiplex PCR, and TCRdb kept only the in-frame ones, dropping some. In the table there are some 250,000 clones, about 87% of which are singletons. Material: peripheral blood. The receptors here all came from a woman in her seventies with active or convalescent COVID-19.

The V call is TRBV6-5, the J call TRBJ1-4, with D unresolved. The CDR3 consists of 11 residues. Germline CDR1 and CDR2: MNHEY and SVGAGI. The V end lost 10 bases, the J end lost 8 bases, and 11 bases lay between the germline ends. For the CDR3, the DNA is TGTGCCACCTCGCGAGGAGAAAAACTGTTTTTT. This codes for CATSRGEKLFF.

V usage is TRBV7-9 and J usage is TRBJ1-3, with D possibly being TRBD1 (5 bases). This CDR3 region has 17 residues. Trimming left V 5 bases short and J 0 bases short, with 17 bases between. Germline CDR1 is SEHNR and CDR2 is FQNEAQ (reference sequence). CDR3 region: CASSQMGGRVSGNTIYF. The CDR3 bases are TGTGCCAGCAGCCAAATGGGCGGCAGGGTCTCTGGAAACACCATATATTTT.

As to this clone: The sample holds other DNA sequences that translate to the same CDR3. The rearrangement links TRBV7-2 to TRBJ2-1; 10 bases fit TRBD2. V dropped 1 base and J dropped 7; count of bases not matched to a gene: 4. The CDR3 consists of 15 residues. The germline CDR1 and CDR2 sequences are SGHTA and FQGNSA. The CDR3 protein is CASSLGAGGPNEQFF. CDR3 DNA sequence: TGTGCCAGCAGCTTAGGAGCGGGGGGGCCAAATGAGCAGTTCTTC.

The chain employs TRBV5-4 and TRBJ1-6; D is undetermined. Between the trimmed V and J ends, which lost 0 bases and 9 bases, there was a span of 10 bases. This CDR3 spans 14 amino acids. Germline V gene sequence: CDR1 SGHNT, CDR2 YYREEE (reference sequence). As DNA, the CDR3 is TGTGCCAGCAGCTTGGAAAGGGAGTTTTCACCCCTCCACTTT. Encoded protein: CASSLEREFSPLHF. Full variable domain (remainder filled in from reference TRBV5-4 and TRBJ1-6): ETGVTQSPTHLIKTRGQQVTLRCSSQSGHNTVSWYQQALGQGPQFIFQYYREEENGRGNFPPRFSGLQFPNYSSELNVNALELDDSALYLCASSLEREFSPLHFGNGTRLTVT.

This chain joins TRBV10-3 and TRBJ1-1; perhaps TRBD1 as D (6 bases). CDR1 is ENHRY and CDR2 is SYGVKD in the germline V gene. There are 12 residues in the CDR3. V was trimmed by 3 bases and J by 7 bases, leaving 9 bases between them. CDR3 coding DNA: TGTGCCATCAGTGACGGACAGAGTGAAGCTTTCTTT. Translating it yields CAISDGQSEAFF.

CDR3 sequence reads: CASSLGGSEKLFF. Here the CDR3 DNA reads TGTGCCAGCAGTTTAGGGGGCTCTGAAAAACTGTTTTTT. The chain employs TRBV12-3 or TRBV12-4 and TRBJ1-4; TRBD1 is a possible D gene (5 bases). The CDR3 covers 13 residues. Trimming removed 1 base at V and 7 bases at J, with 7 bases between.

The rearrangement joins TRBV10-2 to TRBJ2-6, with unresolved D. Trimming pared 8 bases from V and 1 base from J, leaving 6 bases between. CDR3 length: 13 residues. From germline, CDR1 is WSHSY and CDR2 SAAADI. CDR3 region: CASGLSGANVLTF. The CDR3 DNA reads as TGCGCCAGCGGGCTGTCTGGGGCCAACGTCCTGACTTTC.

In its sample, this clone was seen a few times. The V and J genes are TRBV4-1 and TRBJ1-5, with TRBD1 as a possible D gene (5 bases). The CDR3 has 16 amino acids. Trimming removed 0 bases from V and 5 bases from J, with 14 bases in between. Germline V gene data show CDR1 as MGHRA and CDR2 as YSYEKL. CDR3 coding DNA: TGCGCCAGCAGCCAAGAAGGAGGGGTACGGGATCAGCCCCAGCATTTT. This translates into CASSQEGGVRDQPQHF.

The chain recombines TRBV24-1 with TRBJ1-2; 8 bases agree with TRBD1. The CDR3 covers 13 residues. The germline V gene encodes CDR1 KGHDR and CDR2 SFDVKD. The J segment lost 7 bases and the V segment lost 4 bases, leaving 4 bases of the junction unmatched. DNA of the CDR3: TGTGCCACCAGTGAATGGACAGGGAGTGGCTACACCTTC. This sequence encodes CATSEWTGSGYTF.

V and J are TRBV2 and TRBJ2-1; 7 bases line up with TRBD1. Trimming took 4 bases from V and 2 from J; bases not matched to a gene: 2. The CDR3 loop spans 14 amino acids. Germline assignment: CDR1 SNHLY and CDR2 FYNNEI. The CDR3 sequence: CASSGQGAYNEQFF. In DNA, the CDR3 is TGTGCCAGCAGTGGTCAGGGGGCCTACAATGAGCAGTTCTTC.

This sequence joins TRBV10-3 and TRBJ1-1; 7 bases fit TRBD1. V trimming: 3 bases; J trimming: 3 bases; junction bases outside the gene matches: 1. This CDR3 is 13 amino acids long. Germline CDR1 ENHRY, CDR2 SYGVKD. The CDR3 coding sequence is TGTGCCATCAGTGACGACAGGGACACTGAAGCTTTCTTT. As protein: CAISDDRDTEAFF.

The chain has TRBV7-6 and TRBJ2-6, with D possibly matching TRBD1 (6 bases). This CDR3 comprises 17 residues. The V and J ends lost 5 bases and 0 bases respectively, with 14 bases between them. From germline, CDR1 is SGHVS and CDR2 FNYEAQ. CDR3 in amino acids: CASSLQDSPSGANVLTF. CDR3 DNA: TGTGCCAGCAGCCTCCAGGACAGCCCCTCTGGGGCCAACGTCCTGACTTTC.

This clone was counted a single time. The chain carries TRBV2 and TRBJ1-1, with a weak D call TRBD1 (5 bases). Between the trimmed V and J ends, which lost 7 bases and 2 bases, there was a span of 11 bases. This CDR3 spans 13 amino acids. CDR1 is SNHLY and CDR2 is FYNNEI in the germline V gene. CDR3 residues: CASTGDSNTEAFF. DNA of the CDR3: TGTGCCAGCACCGGGGACTCCAACACTGAAGCTTTCTTT.

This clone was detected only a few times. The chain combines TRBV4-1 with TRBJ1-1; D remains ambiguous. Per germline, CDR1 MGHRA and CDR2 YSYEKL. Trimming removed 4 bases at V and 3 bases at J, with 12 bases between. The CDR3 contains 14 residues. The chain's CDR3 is CASSLRRRDTEAFF. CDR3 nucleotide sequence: TGCGCCAGCAGCCTCCGACGGAGGGACACTGAAGCTTTCTTT.

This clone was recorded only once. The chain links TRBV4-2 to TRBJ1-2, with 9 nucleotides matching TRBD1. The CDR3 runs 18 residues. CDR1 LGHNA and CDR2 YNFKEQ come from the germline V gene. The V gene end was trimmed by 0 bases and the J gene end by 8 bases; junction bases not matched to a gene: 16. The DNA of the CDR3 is TGTGCCAGCAGCCAAGATCCTTACAGGGGGCCGAGTTTCGGAGGCTACACCTTC. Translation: CASSQDPYRGPSFGGYTF.

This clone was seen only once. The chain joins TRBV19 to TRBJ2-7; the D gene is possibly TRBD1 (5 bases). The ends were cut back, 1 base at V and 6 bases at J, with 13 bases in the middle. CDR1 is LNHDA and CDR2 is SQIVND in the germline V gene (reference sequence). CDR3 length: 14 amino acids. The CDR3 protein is CASSIVQGSTEQYF. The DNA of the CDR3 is TGTGCCAGTAGTATAGTCCAGGGAAGCACCGAGCAGTACTTC.